The entry below gives a single T cell receptor (beta chain) sequence along with its context. As yet, its antigen is unknown. The sample originates from a study of siplizumab effects on memory and regulatory T cells. Regarding the study as a whole: Greater diversity than memory cells seemed evident in naive T cells, which also appeared to be major alloresponse contributors.

Donor pairs, a few in total, had unstimulated naive, memory, effector memory and TEMRA subsets sequenced. Profiled with immunoSEQ multiplex PCR; TCRdb holds only in-frame clones, not every one. The table shows about 26,000 clones, with 84% occurring only once. Germline CDR1 and CDR2: LNHNV and YYDKDF (reference sequence). The CDR3 is 20 residues long. Trimming removed 0 bases from V and 6 bases from J; junction bases left unmatched: 18. What was sequenced was memory CD4+ T cells sorted from blood. This chain links TRBV15 with TRBJ2-1; 9 bases map to TRBD2. The TCR sequence derives from a human donor in good health. The CDR3 reads CATSRDLLSGAGGLRNEQFF. In DNA form, the CDR3 reads TGTGCCACCAGCAGAGATTTGCTTTCGGGAGCGGGAGGACTCCGCAATGAGCAGTTCTTC.